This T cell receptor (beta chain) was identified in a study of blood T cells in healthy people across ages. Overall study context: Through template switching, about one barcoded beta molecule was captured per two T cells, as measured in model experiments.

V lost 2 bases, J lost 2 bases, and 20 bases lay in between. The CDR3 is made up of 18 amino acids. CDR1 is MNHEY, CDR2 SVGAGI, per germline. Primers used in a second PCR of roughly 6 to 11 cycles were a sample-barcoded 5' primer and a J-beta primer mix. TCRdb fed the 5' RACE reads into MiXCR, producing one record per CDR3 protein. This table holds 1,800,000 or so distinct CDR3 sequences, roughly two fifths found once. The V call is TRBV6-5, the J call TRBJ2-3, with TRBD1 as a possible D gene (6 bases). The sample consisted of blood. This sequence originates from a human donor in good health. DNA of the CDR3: TGTGCCAGCAGTTACACGGCATCTTCCAGGGGACACACAGATACGCAGTATTTT. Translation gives CASSYTASSRGHTDTQYF.